The 16 T cell receptor beta chains below were found in one sample sequenced in a study of T-cell memory formation after mild COVID-19. TCRdb itself ran the 5' RACE reads through MiXCR, one entry per CDR3 protein. The data contain about 350,000 distinct CDR3 sequences, roughly an eighth of them singletons. Sequenced: PBMCs or a T cell subset sorted from them (not recorded which). The receptors originated from a man aged 18 to 30 who had mild COVID-19 (a few samples of this study predate the infection). Cell type and time point are not known.

This clonotype was seen at least ten times. The chain couples TRBV4-1 to TRBJ2-4; D is perhaps TRBD2 (7 bases). Germline CDR1 reads MGHRA; CDR2 reads YSYEKL. The CDR3 has 19 amino acids. The V and J ends lost 4 bases and 3 bases respectively, with 25 bases between them. The CDR3 protein is CASSRFWGGRRSGKNIQYF. In DNA form, the CDR3 reads TGCGCCAGCAGCCGATTTTGGGGGGGGCGTCGTTCAGGCAAAAACATTCAGTACTTC.

V gene TRBV4-3 combines with J gene TRBJ2-3; D remains unclear. There are 19 residues in the CDR3. CDR1 LGHNA and CDR2 YSLEER come from the germline V gene. V shed 3 bases and J shed 2 bases, with 24 bases lying between them. This chain's CDR3 is CASSHPKIIAGSSTDTQYF. As DNA, the CDR3 is TGCGCCAGCAGCCATCCAAAGATAATTGCCGGATCCTCCACAGATACGCAGTATTTT.

This clonotype has just a few counts. The chain joins TRBV11-3 to TRBJ1-1, with 7 bases matching TRBD1. This CDR3 has 13 amino acids. Germline trimming cut 2 bases from V and 8 bases from J; bases unmatched to any gene: 5. The germline gives CDR1 SGHNT, CDR2 YENEEA. CDR3 in amino acids: CASSLLRDSEAFF. CDR3 sequence (DNA): TGTGCCAGCAGCTTACTCCGGGACAGCGAAGCTTTCTTT. Together with reference TRBV11-3 and TRBJ1-1, the CDR3 gives the full variable domain: EAGVVQSPRYKIIEKKQPVAFWCNPISGHNTLYWYLQNLGQGPELLIRYENEEAVDDSQLPKDRFSAERLKGVDSTLKIQPAELGDSAVYLCASSLLRDSEAFFGQGTRLTVV.

Ten or more counts support this clonotype. The chain recombines TRBV7-2 with TRBJ2-3, with TRBD1 matching 9 bases. This CDR3 contains 14 residues. Looked up from germline, CDR1 is SGHTA and CDR2 is FQGNSA. V was pared by 3 bases and J by 8 bases, with 6 bases of the junction left unmatched. CDR3: CASSFGTGGGTQYF. Written as DNA, the CDR3 is TGTGCCAGCAGCTTTGGAACAGGGGGCGGTACGCAGTATTTT. The complete variable domain, with remaining parts taken from reference TRBV7-2 and TRBJ2-3, reads GAGVSQSPSNKVTEKGKDVELRCDPISGHTALYWYRQSLGQGLEFLIYFQGNSAPDKSGLPSDRFSAERTGGSVSTLTIQRTQQEDSAVYLCASSFGTGGGTQYFGPGTRLTVL.

This chain joins TRBV9 and TRBJ1-1, with D unclear. Deletions cut 3 bases from V and 4 bases from J, with 13 bases between. In germline, CDR1 is SGDLS, CDR2 YYNGEE. The CDR3 extends over 14 amino acids. CDR3 coding DNA: TGTGCCAGCAGCGCAGAAGATTGGAGCACTGAAGCTTTCTTT. This sequence encodes CASSAEDWSTEAFF.

The CDR3 region is CASSEGPGFAEAFF. CDR3 bases: TGTGCCAGCAGTGAAGGACCAGGGTTCGCTGAAGCTTTCTTT. The V gene is TRBV6-1, the J gene TRBJ1-1, with a possible D match to TRBD1 (5 bases). Germline-derived CDR1 and CDR2 are MNHNS and SASEGT. The V end was cut by 1 base, the J end by 6 bases, with 12 bases between. There are 14 residues in the CDR3.

The CDR3 bases are TGTGCCAGCAGCTTGTTAGCCCCCTACAATGAGCAGTTCTTC. Protein: CASSLLAPYNEQFF. The chain joins TRBV7-9 to TRBJ2-1, with no clear D. V was cut by 3 bases and J by 2 bases, with 8 bases left in between. The CDR3 sequence is 14 residues long. Germline V gene lookup returns CDR1 SEHNR and CDR2 FQNEAQ (reference sequence).

V usage is TRBV9 and J usage is TRBJ2-5; D is perhaps TRBD1 or TRBD2 (5 bases each). Germline assignment: CDR1 SGDLS and CDR2 YYNGEE. Trimming removed 3 bases from V and 0 bases from J, with 9 bases in between. The CDR3 loop spans 14 amino acids. Here the CDR3 reads CASSAGPNQETQYF. The DNA of the CDR3 is TGTGCCAGCAGCGCGGGACCCAACCAAGAGACCCAGTACTTC. Looking up the rest from reference TRBV9 and TRBJ2-5 gives the full variable domain: DSGVTQTPKHLITATGQRVTLRCSPRSGDLSVYWYQQSLDQGLQFLIQYYNGEERAKGNILERFSAQQFPDLHSELNLSSLELGDSALYFCASSAGPNQETQYFGPGTRLLVL.

V and J are TRBV7-2 and TRBJ2-7; TRBD2 agrees at 8 bases. V trimming: 5 bases; J trimming: 4 bases; junction bases outside the gene matches: 16. Germline V lookup: CDR1 SGHTA, CDR2 FQGNSA. The CDR3 loop spans 17 amino acids. This CDR3 is CASSLIGMGTSRYEQYF. The CDR3 nucleotides are TGTGCCAGCAGCCTAATTGGGATGGGGACTAGTCGGTACGAGCAGTACTTC.

The chain joins TRBV6-5 to TRBJ1-6, with a tentative D call TRBD1 (6 bases). V dropped 2 bases and J dropped 0 bases, with 8 bases sitting between them. The CDR3 contains 16 residues. Germline-derived CDR1 and CDR2 are MNHEY and SVGAGI. In nucleotides, the CDR3 is TGTGCCAGCAGTTACGGGGGGCTCTCCTATAATTCACCCCTCCACTTT. Encoded protein: CASSYGGLSYNSPLHF.

This clonotype was seen a few times. The V gene is TRBV11-3, the J gene TRBJ2-2; D remains unclear. The CDR3 is made up of 15 amino acids. The V gene lost 5 bases and the J gene lost 0 bases, with 10 bases spanning the gap. CDR1 and CDR2 from the germline V gene are SGHNT and YENEEA. The CDR3 protein is CASSPDGTNTGELFF. The CDR3 nucleotides are TGTGCCAGCAGCCCGGACGGAACGAACACCGGGGAGCTGTTTTTT.

This clonotype was found a few times. The rearrangement links TRBV20-1 to TRBJ2-3; 9 bases match TRBD2. The CDR3 is made up of 15 amino acids. The germline gives CDR1 DFQATT, CDR2 SNEGSKA (reference sequence). The junction had 9 bases not matched to a gene; V was cut back by 5 bases and J by 3 bases. The chain's CDR3 is CSASPLAGKTDTQYF. The CDR3 region has the DNA TGCAGTGCTTCCCCTCTAGCGGGGAAAACAGATACGCAGTATTTT.

This clonotype has a count of ten or more. V is TRBV28 and J is TRBJ1-1, with a weak D call TRBD1 (5 bases). The V and J ends lost 5 bases and 3 bases respectively, with 16 bases between them. The germline CDR1 and CDR2 sequences are MDHEN and SYDVKM. The CDR3 covers 15 residues. Written as DNA, the CDR3 is TGTGCCAGCAGTAGACAGATCCGATTGTACACTGAAGCTTTCTTT. This translates into CASSRQIRLYTEAFF.

Only a few counts were recorded for this clonotype. This chain links TRBV6-5 with TRBJ1-1; 7 bases fit TRBD1. CDR3 length equals 13 residues. V lost 6 bases to trimming and J lost 7 bases; unmatched junction nucleotides: 8. CDR1 and CDR2 from the germline V gene are MNHEY and SVGAGI. The DNA of the CDR3 is TGTGCCAGCAGCCCCGGACAGGCGAGTGAAGCTTTCTTT. It specifies CASSPGQASEAFF.

The V gene is TRBV30, the J gene TRBJ2-7; 7 nucleotides align to TRBD2. This CDR3 comprises 15 residues. CDR1 and CDR2 from the germline V gene are GTSNPN and SVGIG (reference sequence). Trimming took 2 bases from V and 3 from J; bases not matched to a gene: 10. The CDR3 is CAWSSGSGTYYEQYF. DNA of the CDR3: TGTGCCTGGAGTAGTGGCAGCGGGACCTACTACGAGCAGTACTTC. Full variable domain (remainder filled in from reference TRBV30 and TRBJ2-7): SQTIHQWPATLVQPVGSPLSLECTVEGTSNPNLYWYRQAAGRGLQLLFYSVGIGQISSEVPQNLSASRPQDRQFILSSKKLLLSDSGFYLCAWSSGSGTYYEQYFGPGTRLTVT.

This clonotype was observed many times. This chain connects TRBV3-1 to TRBJ2-7; weak D call: TRBD2 (5 bases). The CDR3 is 12 amino acids. Deletions cut 3 bases from V and 9 bases from J, with 12 bases between. From germline, CDR1 is LGHDT and CDR2 YNNKEL (reference sequence). CDR3 sequence: CASSHEGSSQYV. The CDR3 region has the DNA TGTGCCAGCAGCCATGAGGGAAGTTCGCAGTACGTC.